Below are 18 T cell receptor beta chains sequenced from a single sample in a study of molecular identifiers for immune sequencing clone quantification. MiXCR, run by TCRdb on the PCR reads, gives a single entry per CDR3 protein. There are about 500,000 distinct CDR3 sequences in the sample; roughly 24% occur only once, and approximately 0.76% lies in the top ten. The sequencing input was naive CD8+ T cells from blood, with Jurkat cell RNA spiked in. Subset in this sample: FACS-sorted CD8+CD4-CCR7+CD45RA+ naive T cells. The receptors here all came from a human donor in good health. Some libraries in this study had Jurkat cell RNA spiked in.

Worth noting for this clonotype: One junction end does not reproduce the germline sequence, and a read error may be involved. The chain combines TRBV7-6 with TRBJ2-1; 10 bases fit TRBD2. Germline V gene lookup returns CDR1 SGHVS and CDR2 FNYEAQ. This CDR3 is 16 amino acids long. The CDR3 DNA reads as TGTGCCAGCAGCTTAGCGCTAGCGGGGGCCTACAGTGAGCAGTTCTTC. This gives the protein CASSLALAGAYSEQFF.

The chain has TRBV6-5 and TRBJ2-5, with D possibly matching TRBD2 (6 bases). Trimming left V 4 bases short and J 3 bases short, with 21 bases between. The CDR3 length is 17 residues. Germline values: CDR1 MNHEY, CDR2 SVGAGI. The CDR3 loop reads CASSSSSLGLYEETQYF. In DNA form, the CDR3 reads TGTGCCAGCAGTTCCTCCTCACTTGGACTATACGAAGAGACCCAGTACTTC.

This clonotype showed up just a few times. This chain links TRBV6-2 or TRBV6-3 with TRBJ2-7, with 7 bases lining up with TRBD1. The CDR3 length is 14 residues. V trimming: 2 bases; J trimming: 3 bases; junction bases outside the gene matches: 4. The V gene's germline CDR1 is MNHEY and CDR2 SVGEGT. The CDR3 here is CASSYKGQYYEQYF. The CDR3 DNA follows: TGTGCCAGCAGTTACAAGGGACAGTACTACGAGCAGTACTTC.

This clonotype was counted ten times or more. The chain joins TRBV16 to TRBJ2-2, with D perhaps matching TRBD1 (5 bases). Trimming left V 0 bases short and J 4 bases short, with 12 bases between. This CDR3 region has 16 residues. Germline-derived CDR1 and CDR2 are KGHSY and FQNENV. CDR3 in amino acids: CASSQSFSGFTGELFF. The CDR3 DNA follows: TGTGCCAGCAGCCAATCATTCTCAGGGTTCACCGGGGAGCTGTTTTTT. Full variable domain (remainder filled in from reference TRBV16 and TRBJ2-2): GEEVAQTPKHLVRGEGQKAKLYCAPIKGHSYVFWYQQVLKNEFKFLISFQNENVFDETGMPKERFSAKCLPNSPCSLEIQATKLEDSAVYFCASSQSFSGFTGELFFGEGSRLTVL.

In its sample, this clonotype was seen many times. The chain uses TRBV6-6 and TRBJ2-3; TRBD2 matches 13 bases. Germline trimming cut 4 bases from V and 5 bases from J; bases unmatched to any gene: 6. The germline V gene has CDR1 MNHNY and CDR2 SVGAGI (reference sequence). The CDR3 covers 16 residues. The chain's CDR3 is CASSSKTSGRIDTQYF. As DNA, the CDR3 is TGTGCCAGCAGTTCCAAGACTAGCGGGAGGATAGATACGCAGTATTTT.

The chain recombines TRBV27 with TRBJ2-7; D gene ambiguous. The CDR3 is 13 residues long. Looked up from germline, CDR1 is MNHEY and CDR2 is SMNVEV (reference sequence). The V end lost 1 base, the J end lost 4 bases, and 8 bases lay between the germline ends. The DNA of the CDR3 is TGTGCCAGCAGTTTATTCCGCGAGTACGAGCAGTACTTC. Protein product: CASSLFREYEQYF.

The sample holds one count of this clonotype. A much larger clonotype is one base distant, so this may be a read error. This chain uses TRBV12-3 or TRBV12-4 with TRBJ1-1; D might be TRBD1 (5 bases). CDR3 length equals 14 residues. CDR3 in DNA: TGTGCCAGCAGTTTATCCGCAGAGGACACTGGAGCTTTCTTT. Its protein is CASSLSAEDTGAFF.

This clonotype was detected a few times. The rearrangement links TRBV27 to TRBJ2-3, with TRBD1 matching over 9 bases. The length of the CDR3 is 15 residues. Germline CDR1 MNHEY, CDR2 SMNVEV (reference sequence). Trimming at V came to 4 bases and at J to 5 bases, leaving 7 bases not matched to a gene. The CDR3 loop reads CASSSPGQGLDTQYF. DNA of the CDR3: TGTGCCAGCAGTTCTCCGGGACAGGGTCTAGATACGCAGTATTTT.

This clonotype has just a few counts. V gene TRBV28 combines with J gene TRBJ2-3; 7 bases agree with TRBD2. CDR1 and CDR2 from the germline V gene are MDHEN and SYDVKM. This CDR3 contains 12 residues. After removal of 3 bases from V and 14 bases from J, the junction contained 8 bases not matched to a gene. The DNA for the CDR3 is TGTGCCAGCAGTTTCGAAGCGGGATTTCGGTATTTT. Translating gives CASSFEAGFRYF. The full variable domain, in which reference TRBV28 and TRBJ2-3 provide the parts outside the CDR3, is DVKVTQSSRYLVKRTGEKVFLECVQDMDHENMFWYRQDPGLGLRLIYFSYDVKMKEKGDIPEGYSVSREKKERFSLILESASTNQTSMYLCASSFEAGFRYFGPGTRLTVL.

This clonotype appeared many times. V gene TRBV14 combines with J gene TRBJ2-3, with 9 bases fitting TRBD2. Germline lookup yields CDR1 SGHDN and CDR2 FVKESK. With V trimmed by 6 bases and J by 1 base, 2 bases remained unmatched. This CDR3 is built from 14 residues. Here the CDR3 reads CASRASGGTDTQYF. As DNA, the CDR3 is TGTGCCAGCAGGGCTAGCGGGGGCACAGATACGCAGTATTTT. The full variable domain, its missing parts supplied by reference TRBV14 and TRBJ2-3, is EAGVTQFPSHSVIEKGQTVTLRCDPISGHDNLYWYRRVMGKEIKFLLHFVKESKQDESGMPNNRFLAERTGGTYSTLKVQPAELEDSGVYFCASRASGGTDTQYFGPGTRLTVL.

This clonotype showed up just a few times. Relative to the germline gene, one junction end is altered; a read error may explain this. This sequence joins TRBV5-3 and TRBJ2-5; D not certain. TRBV5-3 counts as an open reading frame of uncertain function. The CDR3 is 15 residues long. CDR3 DNA sequence: TGTGCCAGCAGCTTGGATCAGGCCCCCCAAGGGACCCAGTACTTC. This translates into CASSLDQAPQGTQYF.

This clonotype was counted at least ten times. The chain is built from TRBV27 and TRBJ2-7; 11 bases agree with TRBD2. Germline lookup yields CDR1 MNHEY and CDR2 SMNVEV (reference sequence). V dropped 5 bases and J dropped 2; count of bases not matched to a gene: 5. CDR3 size: 15 residues. Here the CDR3 reads CASSTGLAEPYEQYF. For the CDR3, the DNA is TGTGCCAGCAGTACGGGACTAGCGGAGCCCTACGAGCAGTACTTC.

This clonotype was observed a handful of times. The chain has TRBV4-1 and TRBJ1-5; D not resolved. The CDR3 loop spans 14 amino acids. Trimming took 1 base from V and 7 from J, leaving 11 bases between them. Germline V lookup: CDR1 MGHRA, CDR2 YSYEKL. The CDR3 sequence is CASSQVSEDQPQHF. The CDR3 region has the DNA TGCGCCAGCAGCCAAGTATCCGAGGACCAGCCCCAGCATTTT.

This clonotype was observed many times. The chain has TRBV9 and TRBJ2-2, with D maybe TRBD2 (5 bases). Germline-derived CDR1 and CDR2 are SGDLS and YYNGEE. The CDR3 runs 15 residues. V lost 0 bases to trimming and J lost 1 base, with 7 bases between them. This chain's CDR3 is CASSVAGMNTGELFF. CDR3 DNA: TGTGCCAGCAGCGTAGCGGGAATGAACACCGGGGAGCTGTTTTTT.

With regard to this clonotype: Given a much more abundant clone one base away, this may be a read error. This chain connects TRBV7-9 to TRBJ2-3, with 13 bases aligning to TRBD2. This CDR3 has 16 amino acids. Unmatched junction bases numbered 5, after V lost 4 bases and J lost 4 bases. Germline CDR1 and CDR2: SEHNR and FQNEAQ (reference sequence). The CDR3 nucleotides are TGTGCCAGCAGCTCTTCGACTAGCGGGGGGCCAGATACGCAGTATTTT. This codes for CASSSSTSGGPDTQYF.

This rearrangement joins TRBV4-1 to TRBJ2-5; TRBD2 might be the D (6 bases). V lost 8 bases and J lost 2, with 15 bases in between. This CDR3 region has 14 residues. Germline-derived CDR1 and CDR2 are MGHRA and YSYEKL. The DNA of the CDR3 is TGCGCCAGCCGGGGGACCGGGGAACAAGAGACCCAGTACTTC. Translation: CASRGTGEQETQYF.

Concerning this clonotype: The germline gene is not matched at one end of the junction; a read error may be the cause. The chain joins TRBV24-1 to TRBJ2-3; tentatively, D is TRBD2 (6 bases). The germline V gene encodes CDR1 KGHDR and CDR2 SFDVKD. This CDR3 contains 14 residues. The CDR3 spells CVTSDPGVADTQYF. The CDR3 DNA reads as TGTGTCACCAGTGACCCGGGGGTAGCAGATACGCAGTATTTT.

This chain uses TRBV10-3 with TRBJ1-4, with unresolved D. V lost 2 bases to trimming and J lost 0 bases, with 7 bases between them. Germline V gene lookup returns CDR1 ENHRY and CDR2 SYGVKD. The CDR3 extends over 15 amino acids. CDR3 sequence: CAISEVAATNEKLFF. In DNA form, the CDR3 reads TGTGCCATCAGTGAGGTGGCAGCAACTAATGAAAAACTGTTTTTT.